One and the same sample provided the 27 T cell receptor beta chains below, sequenced in a study of cytomegalovirus exposure and HLA in healthy donors. Vbeta (60) and Jbeta (13) primers were used in the PCR. Sequencing used immunoSEQ multiplex PCR; TCRdb keeps in-frame clones, though not all of them. The top ten clones hold 9% to 10% of a sample with tens of thousands of clones, 78% of them seen once. Input material: PBMCs. The receptors come from a man between 40 and 49 years old in good health and CMV-seronegative.

This clone was observed a single time. At one of its ends the junction is not consistent with the germline gene, which may arise from a read error. This chain joins TRBV7-6 and TRBJ2-2; weak D call: TRBD2 (6 bases). The CDR3 loop spans 12 amino acids. Germline CDR1 SGHVS, CDR2 FNYEAQ. CDR3 residues: CASTLGGRGAVF. The CDR3 nucleotides read TGTGCCAGCACCTTGGGAGGCCGGGGAGCTGTTTTT.

The CDR3 here is CASRGSLRPRSLYEQYF. CDR3 nucleotide sequence: TGTGCCAGCAGAGGATCCTTGAGGCCCCGGTCCCTCTACGAGCAGTACTTC. The rearrangement joins TRBV27 to TRBJ2-7; D unclear. Looked up from germline, CDR1 is MNHEY and CDR2 is SMNVEV (reference sequence). The V end lost 6 bases, the J end lost 3 bases, and 24 bases lay between the germline ends. The CDR3 has 17 amino acids.

The rearrangement joins TRBV19 to TRBJ2-1; 13 bases fit TRBD2. Germline assignment: CDR1 LNHDA and CDR2 SQIVND (reference sequence). V gave up 3 bases and J gave up 2 bases; unmatched junction bases: 1. This CDR3 has 16 residues. CDR3 bases: TGTGCCAGTAGTATTGGGACTAGCGGGGCCTACAATGAGCAGTTCTTC. Its translation is CASSIGTSGAYNEQFF.

The V call is TRBV6-5, the J call TRBJ1-4; 8 positions match TRBD1. The CDR3 has 14 amino acids. V was pared by 6 bases and J by 7 bases, with 7 bases of the junction left unmatched. From germline, CDR1 is MNHEY and CDR2 SVGAGI. The CDR3 coding sequence is TGTGCCAGCAGCCCGACAGGGGTGGTTGAAAAACTGTTTTTT. As protein: CASSPTGVVEKLFF.

The chain uses TRBV19 and TRBJ2-3, with TRBD1 identical over 7 bases. V shed 4 bases and J 5 bases; nucleotides not matched to a gene: 9. Per the germline V gene, CDR1 is LNHDA and CDR2 is SQIVND (reference sequence). The CDR3 covers 15 residues. The CDR3: CASSTKTGPGDTQYF. CDR3 sequence (DNA): TGTGCCAGTAGTACCAAGACAGGGCCAGGAGATACGCAGTATTTT.

This clone was observed a few times. One end of the junction varies from germline; a read error may be responsible. This sequence joins TRBV7-9 and TRBJ2-3; TRBD2 matches at 12 bases. CDR3 size: 19 residues. Germline V gene sequence: CDR1 SEHNR, CDR2 FQNEAQ (reference sequence). The CDR3 DNA reads as TGTTCCAGCAGCGACAACAGGGTGCTAGCGGGGGGGATCACAGATACGCAGTATTTT. Protein product: CSSSDNRVLAGGITDTQYF.

This clone has ten or more counts. The CDR3, as DNA: TGTGCCAGCAGCTGGAAACTAGCGCCCTCCTACAATGAGCAGTTCTTC. It yields the protein CASSWKLAPSYNEQFF. The J gene is TRBJ2-1, the V gene TRBV5-6; 7 bases align to TRBD2. The CDR3 runs 16 residues. The germline gives CDR1 SGHDT, CDR2 YYEEEE. V was pared by 3 bases and J by 0 bases, with 6 bases of the junction left unmatched.

V is TRBV27 and J is TRBJ2-3, with TRBD2 matching over 10 bases. Trimming at V came to 5 bases and at J to 1 base, leaving 0 bases not matched to a gene. The CDR3 spans 14 residues. The germline CDR1 and CDR2 sequences are MNHEY and SMNVEV (reference sequence). This CDR3 reads CASSGLAGTDTQYF. The CDR3 region has the DNA TGTGCCAGCAGTGGACTAGCGGGCACAGATACGCAGTATTTT.

The V gene is TRBV11-1, the J gene TRBJ2-2; a possible D gene is TRBD1 (6 bases). Trimming shortened V by 5 bases and J by 4 bases, and 11 bases separated the two germline ends. The CDR3 is 14 amino acids. Germline CDR1 reads SGHAT; CDR2 reads FQDESV (reference sequence). CDR3: CASSLRDITGELFF. The CDR3 DNA reads as TGTGCCAGCAGCCTAAGGGACATCACCGGGGAGCTGTTTTTT. The entire variable domain, with the rest obtained from reference TRBV11-1 and TRBJ2-2, is as follows: EAEVAQSPRYKITEKSQAVAFWCDPISGHATLYWYRQILGQGPELLVQFQDESVVDDSQLPKDRFSAERLKGVDSTLKIQPAELGDSAMYLCASSLRDITGELFFGEGSRLTVL.

The chain combines TRBV2 with TRBJ2-7, with 9 bases lining up with TRBD1. Trimming took 8 bases from V and 5 from J; bases not matched to a gene: 13. Germline CDR1 and CDR2: SNHLY and FYNNEI. This CDR3 contains 15 residues. CDR3 sequence reads: CASQYQDRGTHEQYF. The CDR3 DNA reads TGTGCCAGCCAATATCAGGACAGGGGAACCCACGAGCAGTACTTC.

This clone was seen only once. This chain joins TRBV10-3 and TRBJ2-5; 12 nucleotides agree with TRBD1. The CDR3 runs 16 residues. The J segment lost 4 bases and the V segment lost 5 bases, leaving 8 bases of the junction unmatched. The germline V gene has CDR1 ENHRY and CDR2 SYGVKD. The CDR3 reads CAISLPGQGAGETQYF. CDR3 sequence (DNA): TGTGCCATCAGTTTACCGGGACAGGGGGCAGGAGAGACCCAGTACTTC.

The genes are TRBV5-1 and TRBJ1-3; D may be TRBD1 (6 bases). This CDR3 has 15 amino acids. Germline assignment: CDR1 SGHRS and CDR2 YFSETQ. Deletions cut 2 bases from V and 0 bases from J, with 9 bases between. CDR3 sequence reads: CASSFTGFSGNTIYF. CDR3 in DNA: TGCGCCAGCAGCTTCACAGGGTTCTCTGGAAACACCATATATTTT.

The rearrangement uses TRBV7-9 and TRBJ1-1, with TRBD1 matching 7 bases. The CDR3 runs to 14 residues. V trimming: 6 bases; J trimming: 1 base; junction bases outside the gene matches: 5. The germline V gene has CDR1 SEHNR and CDR2 FQNEAQ (reference sequence). Here the CDR3 reads CASSTGTANTEAFF. The CDR3 bases are TGTGCCAGCAGTACCGGGACAGCGAACACTGAAGCTTTCTTT.

CDR3 amino acids: CASSPGTGGAGTEAFF. CDR3 DNA sequence: TGCGCCAGCAGCCCCGGGACAGGGGGCGCAGGAACTGAAGCTTTCTTT. This chain connects TRBV10-2 to TRBJ1-1; 12 nucleotides agree with TRBD1. Germline lookup yields CDR1 WSHSY and CDR2 SAAADI. The V and J ends lost 6 bases and 5 bases, in that order; junction bases with no gene match: 10. This CDR3 region has 16 residues.

The chain joins TRBV4-1 to TRBJ2-4, with D possibly matching TRBD1 (5 bases). Germline CDR1 and CDR2: MGHRA and YSYEKL. The ends were cut back, 1 base at V and 3 bases at J, with 13 bases in the middle. The CDR3 loop spans 16 amino acids. The CDR3 DNA follows: TGCGCCAGCAGCCAAGGCCAAGGGGCAGGCAAAAACATTCAGTACTTC. This codes for CASSQGQGAGKNIQYF.

The chain uses TRBV9 and TRBJ2-5; D possibly corresponds to TRBD2 (6 bases). CDR1 SGDLS and CDR2 YYNGEE come from the germline V gene. There are 16 residues in the CDR3. The V gene lost 0 bases and the J gene lost 1 base, with 13 bases spanning the gap. This CDR3 reads CASSVGVSGPQETQYF. The CDR3 nucleotides are TGTGCCAGCAGCGTAGGGGTTAGCGGCCCCCAAGAGACCCAGTACTTC.

This rearrangement joins TRBV29-1 to TRBJ2-1, with a possible D match to TRBD2 (6 bases). This CDR3 is 14 amino acids long. From germline, CDR1 is SQVTM and CDR2 ANQGSEA. Trimming took 4 bases from V and 3 from J, leaving 13 bases between them. The CDR3 nucleotides read TGCAGCGTTGGTCTAGCGAGCCACTACAATGAGCAGTTCTTC. This translates into CSVGLASHYNEQFF.

The V gene is TRBV5-4, the J gene TRBJ2-7; D is perhaps TRBD1 (6 bases). Per germline, CDR1 SGHNT and CDR2 YYREEE (reference sequence). Trimming took off 2 bases at V and 1 base at J, with 7 bases between the two ends. This CDR3 spans 13 amino acids. CDR3 nucleotide sequence: TGTGCCAGCAGCTTACAGGGTTCCTACGAGCAGTACTTC. This gives the protein CASSLQGSYEQYF.

This clone has only one observation. The gene calls are TRBV6-6 and TRBJ2-7; 11 positions match TRBD2. The J segment lost 4 bases and the V segment lost 6 bases, leaving 5 bases of the junction unmatched. The CDR3 runs to 14 residues. Germline V gives CDR1 MNHNY, CDR2 SVGAGI (reference sequence). The CDR3 DNA follows: TGTGCCAGCAGGGCTAGCGGGGGGACTTACGAGCAGTACTTC. This encodes CASRASGGTYEQYF.

The rearrangement uses TRBV5-1 and TRBJ1-6; possible D gene TRBD1, 6 bases. Germline V lookup: CDR1 SGHRS, CDR2 YFSETQ. The CDR3 contains 15 residues. The V gene lost 5 bases and the J gene lost 5 bases, with 14 bases spanning the gap. The DNA for the CDR3 is TGCGCCAGCAGAGAGGGAGACAGGAATAATTCACCCCTCCACTTT. Its translation: CASREGDRNNSPLHF.

The chain combines TRBV2 with TRBJ2-3; 14 nucleotides agree with TRBD2. V shed 5 bases, J shed 2 bases, and the junction held 6 bases outside the gene matches. This CDR3 contains 17 residues. Germline assignment: CDR1 SNHLY and CDR2 FYNNEI. DNA for the CDR3: TGTGCCAGCAGTCCCTGGACTAGCGGGGGGCCCACAGATACGCAGTATTTT. Residues: CASSPWTSGGPTDTQYF.

The rearrangement links TRBV5-4 to TRBJ2-2, with a tentative D call TRBD1 (5 bases). The CDR3 is made up of 16 amino acids. V dropped 4 bases and J dropped 3 bases, with 16 bases sitting between them. Looked up from germline, CDR1 is SGHNT and CDR2 is YYREEE (reference sequence). The CDR3 loop reads CASSPKGAVDTGELFF. Here the CDR3 DNA reads TGTGCCAGCAGCCCGAAAGGGGCAGTGGACACCGGGGAGCTGTTTTTT.

The chain is built from TRBV4-2 and TRBJ1-6; D unclear. V lost 1 base, J lost 4 bases, and 11 bases lay in between. The CDR3 is 16 residues long. Germline CDR1 is LGHNA and CDR2 is YNFKEQ. CDR3 sequence (DNA): TGTGCCAGCAGCCAAGGGGCCAGCTTATATAATTCACCCCTCCACTTT. Protein sequence: CASSQGASLYNSPLHF.

The genes are TRBV5-8 and TRBJ1-1; D uncertain. CDR1 is SGHTS, CDR2 YDEGEE, per germline. The CDR3 runs to 14 residues. Trimming removed 4 bases at V and 0 bases at J, with 10 bases between. In DNA form, the CDR3 reads TGTGCCAGCAGCCCTGACACCATGAACACTGAAGCTTTCTTT. This gives the protein CASSPDTMNTEAFF. Full variable domain (outside the CDR3, taken from reference TRBV5-8 and TRBJ1-1): EAGVTQSPTHLIKTRGQQATLRCSPISGHTSVYWYQQALGLGLQFLLWYDEGEERNRGNFPPRFSGRQFPNYSSELNVNALELEDSALYLCASSPDTMNTEAFFGQGTRLTVV.

The CDR3, as DNA: TGCGCCAGCAGCCAAGTGGTCCCACTTCGGGGAGAGCAGTACTTC. Translated, it gives CASSQVVPLRGEQYF. The chain joins TRBV4-1 to TRBJ2-7; TRBD2 might be the D (5 bases). The CDR3 length is 15 residues. The V gene's germline CDR1 is MGHRA and CDR2 YSYEKL. V was trimmed by 1 base and J by 7 bases, leaving 17 bases between them.

CDR3 DNA sequence: TGCGCCAGCAGCTTGGATCTTCCGGGGTCCCACGAGCAGTACTTC. Its protein product is CASSLDLPGSHEQYF. The chain uses TRBV5-1 and TRBJ2-7; TRBD2 might be the D (5 bases). Trimming took 0 bases from V and 5 from J, leaving 15 bases between them. Germline V gives CDR1 SGHRS, CDR2 YFSETQ. The CDR3 totals 15 residues.

V and J are TRBV6-5 and TRBJ2-2; D remains ambiguous. From germline, CDR1 is MNHEY and CDR2 SVGAGI. Trimming took off 4 bases at V and 5 bases at J, with 2 bases between the two ends. CDR3 length: 11 amino acids. CDR3 nucleotides: TGTGCCAGCAGTTTAACCGGGGAGCTGTTTTTT. As protein: CASSLTGELFF.